This TCR beta chain comes out of a study of blood T cell repertoires in COVID-19. This table comes from immunoSEQ multiplex PCR, and its TCRdb copy is limited to in-frame clones, with some not included. The table records fewer than 30,000 clones, 87% of them present only once. The CDR3 contains 14 residues. The germline V gene encodes CDR1 MGHRA and CDR2 YSYEKL. V was shortened by 1 base and J by 4 bases, with 11 bases between the two germline ends. The specimen was peripheral blood. This receptor was taken from a man aged 50 or older with active COVID-19. The V gene is TRBV4-1, the J gene TRBJ2-7; D may be TRBD1 (5 bases). The CDR3 region has the DNA TGCGCCAGCAGCCAAGCCCCAGGGAATTACGAGCAGTACTTC. It is translated as CASSQAPGNYEQYF.